The clone carrying this TCR beta chain was seen repeatedly, ten times or more. What it recognizes is unknown. The data originate from a study of T-cell memory formation after mild COVID-19. The CDR3 runs 14 residues. V shed 5 bases and J 9 bases; nucleotides not matched to a gene: 9. Study-wide results and limits: Contracting clones from day 15 to 85 had balanced CD4/CD8; later expanders favoured CD4+. The SARS-CoV-2 specificity of second-wave clones reaching peak at day 37 remained unverified. For contracting clones, CD4+ ones sat mainly in CM and EM, CD8+ in EMRA.

TCRdb reprocessed the 5' RACE reads with MiXCR, giving one entry per CDR3 protein. The table includes approximately 300,000 distinct CDR3 sequences, approximately 16% detected once. This TCR was recovered from a man in his late teens or twenties who had mild COVID-19 (a few samples of this study predate the infection). Cell type and time point are not known. Sequencing was done on a sample of PBMCs or a T cell subset sorted from them (not recorded which). This sequence joins TRBV12-3 or TRBV12-4 and TRBJ2-2, with TRBD2 matching 7 bases. The CDR3 reads CASSPGLVSRELFF. CDR3 bases: TGTGCCAGCAGTCCTGGACTAGTTAGCCGGGAGCTGTTTTTT.